This TCR beta chain is from a study of regulatory T cells in long-lasting Graves disease. Overall study context: Antithyroid drug use was under 3 months in newly diagnosed Graves' patients. Study outcomes and limitations: Patients with persistent disease shared 2,900 or so public clonotypes, outpacing the roughly 970 shared by new patients. Persistent disease favored TRBV28, TRBJ1-2 and TRBJ2-5.

This clonotype was counted only a few times. Its antigen is undetermined. J was trimmed by 0 bases and V by 3 bases; bases with no gene match: 5. In germline, CDR1 is SGDLS, CDR2 YYNGEE. This CDR3 is 16 amino acids long. The time point denotes: newly diagnosed GD, antithyroid drugs for less than 3 months. Following extraction of RNA from PBMCs, that RNA was used to make the TCR library. Building of the TCR beta libraries involved iRepertoire HTBI primers and Arm-PCR of CDR3 regions. TCRdb redid the calling of the multiplex PCR reads with MiXCR, one entry per CDR3 protein. The sample has around 250,000 distinct CDR3 sequences; around 20% are singletons.

The receptor comes from a female donor with Graves disease. The V call is TRBV9, the J call TRBJ2-2; TRBD2 agrees at 7 bases. The material was peripheral blood mononuclear cells (PBMCs), obtained at new diagnosis, from a patient treated with antithyroid drugs. The CDR3 here is CASSGEAGSNTGELFF. CDR3 DNA: TGTGCCAGCAGCGGTGAAGCGGGGTCGAACACCGGGGAGCTGTTTTTT.